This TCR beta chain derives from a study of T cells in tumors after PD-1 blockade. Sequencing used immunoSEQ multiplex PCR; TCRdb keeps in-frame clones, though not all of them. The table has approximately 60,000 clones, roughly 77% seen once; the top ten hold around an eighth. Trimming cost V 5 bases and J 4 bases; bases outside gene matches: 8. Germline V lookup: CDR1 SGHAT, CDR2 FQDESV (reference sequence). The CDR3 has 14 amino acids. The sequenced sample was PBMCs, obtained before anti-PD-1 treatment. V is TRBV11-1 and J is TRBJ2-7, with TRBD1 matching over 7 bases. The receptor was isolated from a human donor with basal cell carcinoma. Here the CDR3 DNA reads TGTGCCAGCAGCCCTGAGGGGGCGAAATACGAGCAGTACTTC. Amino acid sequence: CASSPEGAKYEQYF.